The subject of this entry is one T cell receptor (beta chain). Primers included in the PCR were 60 Vbeta and 13 Jbeta primers. Sequencing was performed with immunoSEQ multiplex PCR; in TCRdb, only in-frame clones are kept and a portion is missing. The repertoire holds under 250,000 clones, with roughly 85% as singletons. The CDR3 has 16 residues. Losses at the gene ends were 6 bases for V and 3 bases for J; bases not matched to a gene: 11. Germline-derived CDR1 and CDR2 are LNHDA and SQIVND (reference sequence). This entry belongs to a study of cytomegalovirus exposure and HLA in healthy donors. The sequence was collected from a woman aged 50 to 65 in good health and CMV-seronegative. The rearrangement links TRBV19 to TRBJ1-5; 7 bases agree with TRBD1. What was sequenced was PBMCs. The CDR3 DNA follows: TGTGCCAGTAGGAAATCAGGGACAGCCTCCAATCAGCCCCAGCATTTT. This sequence encodes CASRKSGTASNQPQHF.